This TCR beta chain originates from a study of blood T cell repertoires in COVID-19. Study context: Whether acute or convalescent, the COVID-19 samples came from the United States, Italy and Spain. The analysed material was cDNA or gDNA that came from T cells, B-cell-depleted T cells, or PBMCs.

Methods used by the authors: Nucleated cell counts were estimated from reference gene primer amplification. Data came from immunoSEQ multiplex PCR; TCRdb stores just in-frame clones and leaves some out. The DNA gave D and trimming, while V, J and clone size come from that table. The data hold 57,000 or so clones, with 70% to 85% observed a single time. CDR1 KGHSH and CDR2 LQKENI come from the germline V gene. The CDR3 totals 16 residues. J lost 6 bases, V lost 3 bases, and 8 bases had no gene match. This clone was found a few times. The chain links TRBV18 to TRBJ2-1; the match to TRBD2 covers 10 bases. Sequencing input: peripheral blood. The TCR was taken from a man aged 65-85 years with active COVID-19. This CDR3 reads CASSPGLARYSNEQFF. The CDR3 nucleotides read TGTGCCAGCTCACCGGGACTAGCGAGATACTCCAATGAGCAGTTCTTC.